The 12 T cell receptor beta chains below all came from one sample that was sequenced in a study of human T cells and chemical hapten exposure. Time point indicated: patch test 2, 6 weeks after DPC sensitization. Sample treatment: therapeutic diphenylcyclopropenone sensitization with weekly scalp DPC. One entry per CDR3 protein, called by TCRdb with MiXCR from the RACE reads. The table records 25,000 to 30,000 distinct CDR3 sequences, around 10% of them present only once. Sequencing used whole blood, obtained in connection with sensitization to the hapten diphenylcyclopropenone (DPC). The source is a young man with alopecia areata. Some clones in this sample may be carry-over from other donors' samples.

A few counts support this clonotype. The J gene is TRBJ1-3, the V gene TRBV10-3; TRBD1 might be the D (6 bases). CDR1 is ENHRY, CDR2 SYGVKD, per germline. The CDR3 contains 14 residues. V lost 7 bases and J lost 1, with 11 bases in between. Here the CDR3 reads CAIMGAGSGNTIYF. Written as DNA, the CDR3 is TGTGCCATCATGGGGGCGGGTTCTGGAAACACCATATATTTT.

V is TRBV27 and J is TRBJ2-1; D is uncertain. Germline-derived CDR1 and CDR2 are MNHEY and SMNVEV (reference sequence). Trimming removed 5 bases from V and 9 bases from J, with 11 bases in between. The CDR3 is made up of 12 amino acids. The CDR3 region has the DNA TGTGCCAGCAGTCCAGTCATAGGTGAGCAGTTCTTC. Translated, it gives CASSPVIGEQFF.

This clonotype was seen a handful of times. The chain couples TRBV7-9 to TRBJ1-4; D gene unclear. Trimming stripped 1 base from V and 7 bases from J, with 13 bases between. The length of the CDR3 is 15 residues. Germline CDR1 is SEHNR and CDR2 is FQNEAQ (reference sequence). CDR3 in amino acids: CASSLVTRDGEKLFF. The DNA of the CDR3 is TGTGCCAGCAGCTTAGTGACGCGGGATGGTGAAAAACTGTTTTTT. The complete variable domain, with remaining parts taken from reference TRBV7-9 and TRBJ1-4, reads DTGVSQNPRHKITKRGQNVTFRCDPISEHNRLYWYRQTLGQGPEFLTYFQNEAQLEKSRLLSDRFSAERPKGSFSTLEIQRTEQGDSAMYLCASSLVTRDGEKLFFGSGTQLSVL.

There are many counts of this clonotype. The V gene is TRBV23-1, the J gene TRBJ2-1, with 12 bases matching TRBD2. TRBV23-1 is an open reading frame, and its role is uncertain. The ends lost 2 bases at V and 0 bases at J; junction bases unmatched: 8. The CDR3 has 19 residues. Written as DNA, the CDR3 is TGCGCCAGCAGTCAAAGACTAGCGGGGGAGCGAAGCTCCTACAATGAGCAGTTCTTC. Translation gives CASSQRLAGERSSYNEQFF.

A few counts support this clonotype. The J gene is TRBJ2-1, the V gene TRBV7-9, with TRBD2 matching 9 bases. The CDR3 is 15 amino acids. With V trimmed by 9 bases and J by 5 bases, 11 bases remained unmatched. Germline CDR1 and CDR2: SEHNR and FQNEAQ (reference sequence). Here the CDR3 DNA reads TGTGCCAGTAAGGGGACTAGCTCCCATGACAATGAGCAGTTCTTC. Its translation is CASKGTSSHDNEQFF. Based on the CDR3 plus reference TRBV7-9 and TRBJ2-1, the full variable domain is DTGVSQNPRHKITKRGQNVTFRCDPISEHNRLYWYRQTLGQGPEFLTYFQNEAQLEKSRLLSDRFSAERPKGSFSTLEIQRTEQGDSAMYLCASKGTSSHDNEQFFGPGTRLTVL.

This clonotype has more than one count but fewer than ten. The CDR3 is CSVEASDRSQYF. DNA for the CDR3: TGCAGCGTTGAAGCCTCCGACAGATCCCAGTACTTC. This chain joins TRBV29-1 and TRBJ2-5; tentatively, D is TRBD1 (5 bases). CDR1 is SQVTM and CDR2 is ANQGSEA in the germline V gene. The CDR3 sequence is 12 residues long. V was trimmed by 1 base and J by 9 bases, leaving 12 bases between them.

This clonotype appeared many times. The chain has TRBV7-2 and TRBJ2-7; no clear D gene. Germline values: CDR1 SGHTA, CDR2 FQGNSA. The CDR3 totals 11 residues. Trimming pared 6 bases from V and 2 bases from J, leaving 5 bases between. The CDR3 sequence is CASSSAYEQYF. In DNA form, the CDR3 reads TGTGCCAGCAGTTCGGCCTACGAGCAGTACTTC. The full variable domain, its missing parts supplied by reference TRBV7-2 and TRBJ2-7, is GAGVSQSPSNKVTEKGKDVELRCDPISGHTALYWYRQSLGQGLEFLIYFQGNSAPDKSGLPSDRFSAERTGGSVSTLTIQRTQQEDSAVYLCASSSAYEQYFGPGTRLTVT.

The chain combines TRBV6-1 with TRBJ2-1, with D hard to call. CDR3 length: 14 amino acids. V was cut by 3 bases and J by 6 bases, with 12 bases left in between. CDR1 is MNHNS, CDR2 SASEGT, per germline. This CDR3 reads CASSDPIPVNEQFF. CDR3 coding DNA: TGTGCCAGCAGTGACCCCATCCCGGTCAATGAGCAGTTCTTC.

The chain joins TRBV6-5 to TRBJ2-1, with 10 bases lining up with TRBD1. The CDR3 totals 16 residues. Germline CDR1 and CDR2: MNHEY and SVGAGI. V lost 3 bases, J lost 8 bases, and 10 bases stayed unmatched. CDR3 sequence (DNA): TGTGCCAGCAGTTATAAGGGGACAGGGGCTGGCGATGAGCAGTTCTTC. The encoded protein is CASSYKGTGAGDEQFF.

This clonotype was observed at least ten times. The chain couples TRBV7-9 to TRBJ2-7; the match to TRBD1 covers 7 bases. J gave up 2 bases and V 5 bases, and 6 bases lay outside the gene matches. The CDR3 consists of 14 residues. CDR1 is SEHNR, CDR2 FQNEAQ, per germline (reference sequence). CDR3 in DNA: TGTGCCAGCAGCCCGGGACAGATGGCCTACGAGCAGTACTTC. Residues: CASSPGQMAYEQYF.

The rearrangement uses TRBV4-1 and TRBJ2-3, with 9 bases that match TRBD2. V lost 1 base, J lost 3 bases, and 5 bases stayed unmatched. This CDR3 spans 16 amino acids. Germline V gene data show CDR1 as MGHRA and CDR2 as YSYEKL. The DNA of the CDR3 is TGCGCCAGCAGCCAAGTTAGGACTAGCGTAACAGATACGCAGTATTTT. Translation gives CASSQVRTSVTDTQYF.

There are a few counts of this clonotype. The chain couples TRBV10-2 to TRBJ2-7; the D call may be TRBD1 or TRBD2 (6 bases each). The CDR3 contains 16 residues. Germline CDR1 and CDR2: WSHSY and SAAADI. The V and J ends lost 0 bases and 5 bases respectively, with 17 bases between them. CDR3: CASSESGLWGAHEQYF. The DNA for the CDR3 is TGCGCCAGCAGTGAGTCGGGACTCTGGGGGGCCCACGAGCAGTACTTC.